This T cell receptor beta chain is drawn from a study of T-cell reconstitution after alpha-beta-depleted transplantation in children. The V gene lost 6 bases and the J gene lost 4 bases, with 13 bases spanning the gap. CDR3 size: 13 residues. Germline V gives CDR1 LGHNA, CDR2 YSLEER. As it was prepared, the TCRbeta library received unique molecular identifiers. TCRdb ran MiXCR on the PCR reads and lists one entry per CDR3 protein. The repertoire holds some 490,000 distinct CDR3 sequences, approximately 12% seen once, with 5% to 6% in the top ten. This TCR was recovered from a human donor who donated a stem cell graft to a child with combined immunodeficiency. This rearrangement joins TRBV4-3 to TRBJ2-7, with D unclear. This specimen was PBMCs from the stem cell graft donor, taken from the stem cell graft. The CDR3 is CASSSWTAYEQYF. The CDR3 coding sequence is TGCGCCAGCAGTTCCTGGACGGCGTACGAGCAGTACTTC.